Listed here are 27 T cell receptor beta chains from one sample, sequenced in a study. MiXCR, run by TCRdb on the RT-PCR reads, gives a single entry per CDR3 protein. The profile shows about 680,000 distinct CDR3 sequences, 13% to 15% of them singletons. Material: memory CD4+ T cells from blood. The receptors derive from a female donor in good health, serving as a healthy control.

This clonotype was picked up a small number of times. The genes are TRBV3-1 and TRBJ2-1, with TRBD2 matching 8 bases. The germline CDR1 and CDR2 sequences are LGHDT and YNNKEL (reference sequence). V dropped 4 bases and J dropped 8; count of bases not matched to a gene: 4. The CDR3 sequence is 13 residues long. The CDR3 DNA sequence: TGTGCCAGCAGCCCCTTACTAGCGGATGAGCAGTTCTTC. The encoded protein is CASSPLLADEQFF.

This clonotype was observed a few times. V usage is TRBV24-1 and J usage is TRBJ2-3; 9 nucleotides match TRBD2. The trim removed 4 bases at V and 5 bases at J, leaving 6 bases unmatched. CDR1 is KGHDR, CDR2 SFDVKD, per germline. This CDR3 spans 15 amino acids. The DNA of the CDR3 is TGTGCCACCAGTGAGGCGGGGGGGCCCGGAGATACGCAGTATTTT. This encodes CATSEAGGPGDTQYF.

This clonotype was counted ten times or more. The V call is TRBV28, the J call TRBJ2-7; the D gene is possibly TRBD2 (5 bases). The CDR3 length is 14 residues. CDR1 and CDR2 from the germline V gene are MDHEN and SYDVKM. Trimming pared 10 bases from V and 3 bases from J, leaving 19 bases between. CDR3: CATYPRGLSYEQYF. The CDR3 region has the DNA TGTGCCACCTACCCACGAGGGCTCAGCTACGAGCAGTACTTC.

This clonotype was picked up many times. This rearrangement joins TRBV10-3 to TRBJ2-5, with D perhaps matching TRBD1 (7 bases). There are 12 residues in the CDR3. Between the trimmed V and J ends, which lost 6 bases and 3 bases, there was a span of 8 bases. Germline CDR1 reads ENHRY; CDR2 reads SYGVKD. CDR3: CAISRGEETQYF. CDR3 DNA: TGTGCCATCAGCAGGGGGGAAGAGACCCAGTACTTC.

This clonotype was picked up one time. The V gene is TRBV3-1, the J gene TRBJ2-1; the match to TRBD2 covers 10 bases. Germline V lookup: CDR1 LGHDT, CDR2 YNNKEL (reference sequence). J gave up 9 bases and V 0 bases, and 11 bases lay outside the gene matches. The CDR3 is made up of 17 amino acids. The CDR3 loop is CASSQEGRLAGDSEQFF. The CDR3 coding sequence is TGTGCCAGCAGCCAAGAAGGGAGGCTAGCGGGAGACAGTGAGCAGTTCTTC.

The rearrangement links TRBV6-1 to TRBJ1-6, with 12 bases identical to TRBD1. V dropped 5 bases and J dropped 7; count of bases not matched to a gene: 12. The CDR3 loop spans 18 amino acids. The germline CDR1 and CDR2 sequences are MNHNS and SASEGT. In DNA form, the CDR3 reads TGTGCCAGCAGTCCTCCCCCGGGACAGGGGGCGCAGAATTCACCCCTCCACTTT. Translation gives CASSPPPGQGAQNSPLHF.

The chain uses TRBV9 and TRBJ2-1; the D gene is possibly TRBD1 (6 bases). CDR1 and CDR2 (germline): SGDLS, YYNGEE. The CDR3 runs to 18 residues. V gave up 0 bases and J gave up 9 bases, with 25 bases separating them. The CDR3 DNA sequence: TGTGCCAGCAGCGTAGGTGGGGGCCTAACTTCATTACCTCCTGAGCAGTTCTTC. Translation: CASSVGGGLTSLPPEQFF.

Only one count was recorded for this clonotype. The CDR3 reads CASSHLGLRPGYEQYF. DNA for the CDR3: TGTGCCAGCAGTCACCTCGGACTCAGACCGGGTTACGAGCAGTACTTC. The chain recombines TRBV28 with TRBJ2-7, with D perhaps TRBD2 (5 bases). The CDR3 runs to 16 residues. Per the germline V gene, CDR1 is MDHEN and CDR2 is SYDVKM. V was pared by 5 bases and J by 4 bases, with 21 bases between.

V usage is TRBV24-1 and J usage is TRBJ2-1; the D is unclear. The V end was cut by 0 bases, the J end by 10 bases, with 6 bases between. CDR1 is KGHDR, CDR2 SFDVKD, per germline. This CDR3 is built from 12 residues. In DNA form, the CDR3 reads TGTGCCACCAGTGATTTGAGTGAGGAGCAGTTCTTC. Its translation is CATSDLSEEQFF.

The chain has TRBV5-6 and TRBJ1-4, with D tentatively TRBD1 (5 bases). Trimming took 1 base from V and 8 from J, leaving 15 bases between them. Germline V gene lookup returns CDR1 SGHDT and CDR2 YYEEEE. The CDR3 loop spans 15 amino acids. The CDR3 sequence is CASSLIRDGGEKLFF. The CDR3 region has the DNA TGTGCCAGCAGCTTGATAAGGGACGGAGGGGAAAAACTGTTTTTT.

This clonotype was counted many times. The rearrangement uses TRBV29-1 and TRBJ2-1, with D uncertain. Per germline, CDR1 SQVTM and CDR2 ANQGSEA. Trimming removed 5 bases at V and 10 bases at J, with 9 bases between. CDR3 length: 10 residues. CDR3 nucleotide sequence: TGCAGCGTTATTCCCAGCGAGCAGTTCTTC. Translating it yields CSVIPSEQFF.

At least ten counts were recorded for this clonotype. The chain combines TRBV5-6 with TRBJ1-1; D not resolved. Trimming shortened V by 4 bases and J by 6 bases, and 13 bases separated the two germline ends. The CDR3 is 13 amino acids. The germline V gene encodes CDR1 SGHDT and CDR2 YYEEEE. CDR3 region: CASSLVSTSEAFF. The CDR3 DNA is TGTGCCAGCAGCCTCGTATCGACCTCTGAAGCTTTCTTT.

In this sample, this clonotype turned up a few times. This chain joins TRBV6-1 and TRBJ1-1; TRBD1 agrees at 7 bases. CDR1 is MNHNS, CDR2 SASEGT, per germline. The CDR3 has 13 amino acids. V was pared by 3 bases and J by 4 bases, with 2 bases of the junction left unmatched. CDR3 loop: CASSETGPTEAFF. The CDR3 region has the DNA TGTGCCAGCAGTGAGACAGGGCCCACTGAAGCTTTCTTT.

CDR3 region: CASSLPGNWDTQYF. The CDR3 region has the DNA TGTGCCAGCAGCCTTCCTGGGAACTGGGATACGCAGTATTTT. The rearrangement uses TRBV3-1 and TRBJ2-3, with D unresolved. This CDR3 has 14 amino acids. Germline assignment: CDR1 LGHDT and CDR2 YNNKEL (reference sequence). Deletions cut 4 bases from V and 6 bases from J, with 14 bases between.

J is TRBJ1-2 and V is TRBV7-8, with D possibly TRBD1 on 5 matching bases. CDR3 length: 13 residues. From germline, CDR1 is SGHVS and CDR2 FQNEAQ. Trimming stripped 5 bases from V and 4 bases from J, with 11 bases between. This CDR3 is CASSLGVGYGYTF. In DNA form, the CDR3 reads TGTGCCAGCAGCCTGGGGGTGGGCTATGGCTACACCTTC.

In its sample, this clonotype was seen a few times. The chain carries TRBV20-1 and TRBJ2-1; maybe TRBD2 (6 bases). Germline CDR1 is DFQATT and CDR2 is SNEGSKA (reference sequence). Trimming removed 3 bases from V and 3 bases from J, with 15 bases in between. This CDR3 comprises 15 residues. CDR3 bases: TGCAGTGCTAGTACGATACGGACTATCTACAATGAGCAGTTCTTC. It codes for CSASTIRTIYNEQFF.

This clonotype came up many times. The chain links TRBV4-1 to TRBJ2-1; 8 bases align to TRBD1. The CDR3 is made up of 15 amino acids. Germline V gives CDR1 MGHRA, CDR2 YSYEKL. Trimming removed 2 bases from V and 7 bases from J; junction bases left unmatched: 7. The CDR3 bases are TGCGCCAGCAGCCAACTTGCGGGACAGGTGAATGAGCAGTTCTTC. Translated, it gives CASSQLAGQVNEQFF.

This clonotype was seen a handful of times. The CDR3 coding sequence is TGTGCCAGCAGCCACGGGCCAGACTATGGCTACACCTTC. This codes for CASSHGPDYGYTF. V gene TRBV6-5 combines with J gene TRBJ1-2; D gene uncertain. The CDR3 contains 13 residues. The V and J ends lost 6 bases and 3 bases respectively, with 11 bases between them. Germline-derived CDR1 and CDR2 are MNHEY and SVGAGI.

In this sample, this clonotype turned up a few times. V is TRBV2 and J is TRBJ2-5; D is possibly TRBD1 (6 bases). Germline loops: CDR1 SNHLY, CDR2 FYNNEI. This CDR3 contains 14 residues. CDR3 region: CVVLLGAIQETQYF. The CDR3 region has the DNA TGTGTTGTTCTATTGGGGGCCATACAAGAGACCCAGTACTTC.

In regard to this clonotype: A much larger clone lies one base from this, so it may be a read error. No conserved phenylalanine or tryptophan ends this CDR3, so it is likely a read error. The chain carries TRBV7-2 and TRBJ1-1; the match to TRBD1 covers 9 bases. The CDR3 totals 14 residues. The ends lost 5 bases at V and 3 bases at J; junction bases unmatched: 4. Germline V CDR1 and CDR2: SGHTA, FQGNSA. CDR3 bases: TGTGCCAGCAGCCGACAGGGGGGGGACACTGAAGCTTTCTAT. Protein sequence: CASSRQGGDTEAFY.

This chain connects TRBV7-2 to TRBJ1-4; D gene ambiguous. The germline V gene encodes CDR1 SGHTA and CDR2 FQGNSA. This CDR3 is built from 15 residues. The V gene lost 5 bases and the J gene lost 3 bases, with 13 bases spanning the gap. The CDR3 coding sequence is TGTGCCAGCAGCCGTGACCGGGGAGCTAATGAAAAACTGTTTTTT. It specifies CASSRDRGANEKLFF. Full variable domain (rest looked up from reference TRBV7-2 and TRBJ1-4): GAGVSQSPSNKVTEKGKDVELRCDPISGHTALYWYRQSLGQGLEFLIYFQGNSAPDKSGLPSDRFSAERTGGSVSTLTIQRTQQEDSAVYLCASSRDRGANEKLFFGSGTQLSVL.

This clonotype was observed a handful of times. This sequence joins TRBV7-2 and TRBJ1-1, with D possibly TRBD1 on 5 matching bases. V was trimmed by 5 bases and J by 11 bases, leaving 18 bases between them. The germline V gene has CDR1 SGHTA and CDR2 FQGNSA. The CDR3 covers 13 residues. In DNA form, the CDR3 reads TGTGCCAGCAGCCGCTTACCAAGAGGGGTCGCTTTCTTT. It translates to CASSRLPRGVAFF.

This clonotype was seen many times. The V and J genes are TRBV12-3 or TRBV12-4 and TRBJ2-1; TRBD1 matches 9 bases. With V trimmed by 5 bases and J by 4 bases, 6 bases remained unmatched. This CDR3 comprises 15 residues. The CDR3 coding sequence is TGTGCCAGCAGTCCGGGACAGGGTTGGTACAATGAGCAGTTCTTC. The encoded protein is CASSPGQGWYNEQFF.

The chain joins TRBV19 to TRBJ1-5; TRBD1 matches at 8 bases. CDR1 LNHDA and CDR2 SQIVND come from the germline V gene (reference sequence). Unmatched junction bases numbered 4, after V lost 5 bases and J lost 7 bases. CDR3 length: 13 amino acids. CDR3 in amino acids: CASSAGQGQPQHF. CDR3 nucleotides: TGTGCCAGTAGTGCCGGACAGGGCCAGCCCCAGCATTTT.

This clonotype was observed a few times. The chain links TRBV10-3 to TRBJ1-5; D unresolved. The ends were cut back, 1 base at V and 0 bases at J, with 10 bases in the middle. The CDR3 has 16 amino acids. CDR1 is ENHRY, CDR2 SYGVKD, per germline. CDR3: CAISEFGEHSNQPQHF. Written as DNA, the CDR3 is TGTGCCATCAGTGAGTTCGGGGAGCATAGCAATCAGCCCCAGCATTTT.

This clonotype occurred many times. The gene calls are TRBV7-7 and TRBJ2-1; 7 nucleotides agree with TRBD1. The V gene's germline CDR1 is SSHAT and CDR2 FNYEAQ (reference sequence). Trimming took 5 bases from V and 10 from J; bases not matched to a gene: 8. CDR3 length equals 13 residues. CDR3 in DNA: TGTGCCAGCAGCCAGACAGGGCTAGAGGAGCAGTTCTTC. Its translation: CASSQTGLEEQFF.

The rearrangement joins TRBV6-5 to TRBJ1-1; D perhaps matches TRBD1 (5 bases). The CDR3 is 14 amino acids. Germline V gene sequence: CDR1 MNHEY, CDR2 SVGAGI. V was clipped by 5 bases and J by 6 bases, with 16 bases between them. In DNA, the CDR3 is TGTGCCAGCAGTAGTGGGGCAGGGTCCTCTGAAGCTTTCTTT. Its translation is CASSSGAGSSEAFF.